This TCR beta chain originates from a study of cytomegalovirus exposure and HLA in healthy donors (dated by TCRdb to about 2017). About the full investigation: According to a later analysis, one platform produced both the 110 or so validation repertoires and the roughly 650 repertoires of the first cohort. The study was designed to test whether signatures of past pathogen exposure could be identified by cataloging public T cell receptors. In addition to the first cohort of 666 subjects, a separate validation cohort of over 90 different subjects was used. High-throughput TCR immunosequencing, statistical association of individual TCRs with disease status, and machine learning were combined to predict cytomegalovirus infection status. The paper as a whole reports these results and caveats: The authors suggested that the approach could potentially be extended to other disease states and immunological phenotypes. In a later analysis, TCRs clustered in the first cohort were found to also tend to co-occur in the 120 or so validation repertoires, with 90% to 95% of cluster scores above 0. The study listed 150 to 200 TCR beta chains as associated with cytomegalovirus. Three of the identified cytomegalovirus-associated TCR beta chains were confirmed in vitro to be specific for cytomegalovirus antigens. The validation cohort had no HLA typing available for a later analysis, so co-occurrence within that cohort was assessed over all 110 or so repertoires. In both the original and validation cohorts, the classifier was reported to diagnose cytomegalovirus status with high specificity and sensitivity. While some public TCRs were present in many individuals, most TCR sequences turned up only very rarely across donors.

Library construction relied on the immunoSEQ multiplex PCR assay. Turning to the authors' computational methods: A statistical classification framework was built for diagnosing cytomegalovirus status from the catalog of TCR beta chain sequences. TCRdb's version of the immuneACCESS table is confined to in-frame rearrangements and falls short of the full clone set. An unresolved V gene accounts for under half of the shortfall where checked; the remainder is of unknown origin. V and J calls and clone size are given by that table; D and trimming were obtained from the DNA. The sample includes roughly 250,000 clones, with approximately 86% observed a single time. Around 1.2% of the sample belongs to the ten largest clones. A word on this clone: Its antigen specificity is not known. No much larger clone exists at a distance of one base, and base qualities are not known.

The donors were included in the validation cohort of over a hundred subjects, a group kept apart from the roughly 670-subject first cohort. The sample was PBMCs. The source of this sequence is a woman aged 25 to 39 in good health and CMV-seropositive.

The DNA sequence reads TGCGCCAGCAGTGACACCGGGAGCAGCTCCTACGAGCAGTACTTC. Its amino acids are CASSDTGSSSYEQYF. The receptor chain draws on TRBV10-1 and TRBJ2-7; a tentative D call is TRBD2 (6 bases match). CDR1 is given as WNHNN and CDR2 as SYGVQD, both from the germline V gene (reference sequence). At the junction V is shortened by 3 bases and J by 0 bases, with 12 bases in between. The CDR3 measures 15 amino acids from cysteine to phenylalanine. The kept DNA is CDR3 alone, 45 bases in frame from the first base.